These 10 T cell receptor beta chains were all obtained from the same sample, sequenced in a study of shared clonotypes between healthy human individuals. Sequencing was performed with immunoSEQ multiplex PCR; in TCRdb, only in-frame clones are kept and a portion is missing. The sample has about 980,000 clones, roughly 72% seen once. The sample was memory CD4+ T cells sorted from blood. Regarding subset: CD45RA-negative fraction. The source of these receptors is a man aged 18-30 years in good health.

The genes are TRBV6-5 and TRBJ1-6; 7 bases line up with TRBD1. Trimming took 2 bases from V and 8 from J; bases not matched to a gene: 6. Germline V gene data show CDR1 as MNHEY and CDR2 as SVGAGI. This CDR3 has 15 amino acids. The CDR3 loop is CASSYNRGRDSPLHF. DNA for the CDR3: TGTGCCAGCAGTTACAACAGGGGTCGGGATTCACCCCTCCACTTT.

The chain couples TRBV4-1 to TRBJ2-7; D may match TRBD1 or TRBD2 (5 bases each). V dropped 1 base and J dropped 3 bases, with 16 bases sitting between them. The CDR3 runs 16 residues. Germline V CDR1 and CDR2: MGHRA, YSYEKL. In nucleotides, the CDR3 is TGCGCCAGCAGCCAAGTGTCCCTTGGGGGAAACTACGAGCAGTACTTC. It codes for CASSQVSLGGNYEQYF.

V gene TRBV29-1 combines with J gene TRBJ1-5, with D tentatively TRBD1 (5 bases). This CDR3 has 14 residues. The V end lost 4 bases, the J end lost 3 bases, and 13 bases lay between the germline ends. The germline gives CDR1 SQVTM, CDR2 ANQGSEA. This chain's CDR3 is CSVAGGASNQPQHF. CDR3 sequence (DNA): TGCAGCGTTGCAGGAGGGGCGTCCAATCAGCCCCAGCATTTT. Combining the CDR3 with reference TRBV29-1 and TRBJ1-5 gives the whole variable domain SAVISQKPSRDICQRGTSLTIQCQVDSQVTMMFWYRQQPGQSLTLIATANQGSEATYESGFVIDKFPISRPNLTFSTLTVSNMSPEDSSIYLCSVAGGASNQPQHFGDGTRLSIL.

This clone was detected once. The same CDR3 also results from other DNA sequences found in this sample. The rearrangement joins TRBV7-2 to TRBJ2-2; D remains unclear. There are 11 residues in the CDR3. V gave up 4 bases and J gave up 5 bases, with 2 bases separating them. Germline CDR1 and CDR2: SGHTA and FQGNSA. The CDR3 region has the DNA TGTGCCAGCAGCTATACCGGGGAGCTGTTTTTT. Protein sequence: CASSYTGELFF.

In the case of this clone: This may arise from a read error, as a much more abundant clone is one base away. This sequence joins TRBV27 and TRBJ2-7; the D is unclear. The germline V gene has CDR1 MNHEY and CDR2 SMNVEV (reference sequence). The CDR3 loop spans 12 amino acids. V lost 6 bases, J lost 1 base, and 7 bases lay in between. CDR3: CASRGNSYEQYF. The CDR3, as DNA: TGTGCCAGCAGGGGGAATTCCTACGAGCAGTACTTC.

The chain links TRBV5-4 to TRBJ1-2; D remains unclear. V lost 3 bases to trimming and J lost 5 bases, with 8 bases between them. The CDR3 is 12 residues long. Germline CDR1 SGHNT, CDR2 YYREEE (reference sequence). DNA for the CDR3: TGTGCCAGCAGCTCCAACGGTTATGGCTACACCTTC. Its translation: CASSSNGYGYTF.

This chain connects TRBV18 to TRBJ1-4; a possible D gene is TRBD1 (5 bases). The V and J ends lost 3 bases and 8 bases respectively, with 10 bases between them. Per germline, CDR1 KGHSH and CDR2 LQKENI. This CDR3 contains 13 residues. The CDR3 here is CASSPQGLEKLFF. CDR3 coding DNA: TGTGCCAGCTCACCTCAGGGATTAGAAAAACTGTTTTTT.

The chain combines TRBV2 with TRBJ2-5; 10 nucleotides match TRBD1. The CDR3 spans 15 residues. Germline V gives CDR1 SNHLY, CDR2 FYNNEI. With V trimmed by 6 bases and J by 1 base, 5 bases remained unmatched. The CDR3: CASRGTGAPQETQYF. The CDR3 DNA is TGTGCCAGCAGGGGGACAGGGGCTCCCCAAGAGACCCAGTACTTC.

This clone showed up just a few times. The rearrangement joins TRBV25-1 to TRBJ1-3; the D gene is possibly TRBD1 (6 bases). V lost 4 bases and J lost 2, with 12 bases in between. This CDR3 is 15 amino acids long. Germline V gene data show CDR1 as MGHDK and CDR2 as SYGVNS. The chain's CDR3 is CASSVGQYPGNTIYF. The CDR3 DNA reads TGTGCCAGCAGTGTCGGACAGTATCCTGGAAACACCATATATTTT.

The genes are TRBV28 and TRBJ2-7; TRBD2 matches at 8 bases. CDR1 and CDR2 (germline): MDHEN, SYDVKM. CDR3 size: 13 residues. The V segment lost 8 bases and the J segment 3 bases; nucleotides outside the gene matches: 6. CDR3 nucleotides: TGTGCCAGCTGGGGAGCGGGGGACTACGAGCAGTACTTC. It yields the protein CASWGAGDYEQYF.